The clone carrying this TCR beta chain appeared a few times. This entry belongs to a study of identical twins. Template switching introduced a universal primer site, and the cDNA bore unique molecular identifiers. MiXCR, run by TCRdb on the 5' RACE reads, gives a single entry per CDR3 protein. The data contain about 890,000 distinct CDR3 sequences, roughly an eighth of them singletons. CDR1 and CDR2 from the germline V gene are DFQATT and SNEGSKA (reference sequence). The ends were cut back, 3 bases at V and 3 bases at J, with 14 bases in the middle. There are 14 residues in the CDR3. These same data were also listed under a study on yellow fever vaccine responses in identical twins.

This receptor was obtained from a woman between 18 and 30 years old in good health. The chain combines TRBV20-1 with TRBJ1-1, with D possibly matching TRBD1 (5 bases). Sequencing was performed on PBMCs. The CDR3 DNA reads TGCAGTGCTAGTGCCAGGGCAGGCGACACTGAAGCTTTCTTT. This codes for CSASARAGDTEAFF.